The clone carrying this TCR beta chain was counted only a few times. TCRdb's copy holds only in-frame clones and misses some; the assay was immunoSEQ multiplex PCR. The repertoire holds hundreds of thousands of clones, with around 82% as singletons. The data are from a study of blood T cell repertoires in COVID-19. Adults between roughly 18 and 100 years of age took part from 20 to 25 US areas. This clonotype was sampled from a woman between 50 and 59 years old who had been exposed to COVID-19. Sequences were obtained from PBMCs or T cells enriched from blood (not recorded which).

The CDR3 is CASRNTNTEAFF. The CDR3 DNA is TGTGCCAGCAGAAACACGAACACTGAAGCTTTCTTT. The rearrangement joins TRBV2 to TRBJ1-1; D is unresolved. The CDR3 length is 12 residues. With 6 bases removed from V and 1 base from J, the gap between germline ends came to 6 bases. CDR1 is SNHLY and CDR2 is FYNNEI in the germline V gene. The whole variable domain, filled in from reference TRBV2 and TRBJ1-1, reads EPEVTQTPSHQVTQMGQEVILRCVPISNHLYFYWYRQILGQKVEFLVSFYNNEISEKSEIFDDQFSVERPDGSNFTLKIRSTKLEDSAMYFCASRNTNTEAFFGQGTRLTVV.